This TCR beta chain was retrieved from a study of blood T cells in healthy people across ages. Overall study context: About one barcoded beta molecule per two T cells was captured by template switching. Findings and limits, study-wide: Estimates of diversity drawn from one million T cells were considered underestimates.

Healthy Caucasians from Russia aged about 6 to 95 served as donors. A sample-barcoded 5' primer and a J-beta primer mix were used in a second PCR of roughly 7 to 12 cycles. Each CDR3 protein is one row after TCRdb ran MiXCR on the 5' RACE reads. The sample consists of hundreds of thousands of distinct CDR3 sequences, roughly 50% of them appearing once. The CDR3 is made up of 15 amino acids. Trimming shortened V by 0 bases and J by 15 bases, and 21 bases separated the two germline ends. Germline V CDR1 and CDR2: LGHNA, YSLEER. Regarding this clonotype: Its antigen is unknown.

The specimen sequenced was blood. This chain joins TRBV4-3 and TRBJ2-4; D ambiguous. The sequence came from a man between 40 and 49 years old in good health. CDR3 sequence (DNA): TGCGCCAGCAGCCAAGATAGGACCCAGTTTGCCGCGGTGTACTTC. Translated, it gives CASSQDRTQFAAVYF.